Below are 5 T cell receptor beta chains sequenced from a single sample in a study of response to subunit inactivated influenza vaccine. Each CDR3 protein gets one entry after TCRdb re-called the RT-PCR reads with MiXCR. The sample has a few hundred thousand distinct CDR3 sequences, roughly 15% seen once; the top ten hold around 10%. The input for sequencing was PBMCs from blood, taken about 11 days after vaccination. Receptors were obtained from a man aged 50 to 59 who received an inactivated influenza vaccine.

This clonotype turned up a few times. The DNA of the CDR3 is TGTGCCAGCAGCTTACTCCCAGGGGGGTACACCGGGGAGCTGTTTTTT. As protein: CASSLLPGGYTGELFF. The chain has TRBV11-2 and TRBJ2-2; D is possibly TRBD1 (7 bases). The CDR3 consists of 16 residues. From germline, CDR1 is SGHAT and CDR2 FQNNGV. V lost 2 bases and J 3 bases, leaving 13 bases between the germline ends.

The chain is built from TRBV15 and TRBJ1-6, with D uncertain. CDR1 and CDR2 from the germline V gene are LNHNV and YYDKDF (reference sequence). This CDR3 is 12 amino acids long. Trimming cost V 4 bases and J 7 bases, with 5 bases left between them. The CDR3 DNA is TGTGCCACCAGCAACAAGAATTCACCCCTCCACTTT. Amino acids: CATSNKNSPLHF. The entire variable domain, with the rest obtained from reference TRBV15 and TRBJ1-6, is as follows: DAMVIQNPRYQVTQFGKPVTLSCSQTLNHNVMYWYQQKSSQAPKLLFHYYDKDFNNEADTPDNFQSRRPNTSFCFLDIRSPGLGDTAMYLCATSNKNSPLHFGNGTRLTVT.

This chain joins TRBV7-2 and TRBJ2-7; TRBD2 agrees at 9 bases. J gave up 6 bases and V 5 bases, and 8 bases lay outside the gene matches. The germline V gene has CDR1 SGHTA and CDR2 FQGNSA. This CDR3 region has 14 residues. CDR3 DNA sequence: TGTGCCAGCAGCGATCTAGCGGGGAGGTCCGAGCAGTACTTC. Its translation is CASSDLAGRSEQYF.

This chain connects TRBV12-3 or TRBV12-4 to TRBJ2-7; 12 bases map to TRBD2. This CDR3 comprises 18 residues. The junction had 10 bases not matched to a gene; V was cut back by 1 base and J by 3 bases. DNA of the CDR3: TGTGCCAGCAGTTTAGGGCTAGCGGGGGGGCCACGGGACTACGAGCAGTACTTC. The encoded protein is CASSLGLAGGPRDYEQYF.

The V and J genes are TRBV4-3 and TRBJ2-1; D ambiguous. The CDR3 extends over 15 amino acids. Germline lookup yields CDR1 LGHNA and CDR2 YSLEER. The germline V and J ends were trimmed by 1 base and 8 bases, with 15 bases remaining between them. The CDR3 is CASSQGHTSGYEQFF. The CDR3 nucleotides are TGCGCCAGCAGCCAAGGACATACCTCTGGGTATGAGCAGTTCTTC.